The 30 T cell receptor beta chains given below trace back to one sample, sequenced in a study of blood T cell repertoires in COVID-19. Sequenced by immunoSEQ multiplex PCR; TCRdb stores in-frame clones only, minus some. Of over 100,000 clones in the sample, roughly 85% were seen once. Specimen: peripheral blood. Every receptor here comes from an elderly man with acute or convalescent COVID-19.

This clone appeared many times. J is TRBJ1-2 and V is TRBV24-1; D call uncertain. The CDR3 sequence is 16 residues long. Germline assignment: CDR1 KGHDR and CDR2 SFDVKD. V gave up 3 bases and J gave up 7 bases, with 20 bases separating them. The CDR3 nucleotides read TGTGCCACCAGTGATCCCGGGAGGGATCTAGCCCGTGGCTACACCTTC. It codes for CATSDPGRDLARGYTF.

V usage is TRBV20-1 and J usage is TRBJ1-4; D not certain. The CDR3 has 11 residues. Germline loops: CDR1 DFQATT, CDR2 SNEGSKA (reference sequence). For the CDR3, the DNA is TGCAGCGCGGCGGCTGGTGAAAAACTGTTTTTT. It translates to CSAAAGEKLFF.

The chain couples TRBV25-1 to TRBJ1-2; D is perhaps TRBD1 (5 bases). With 1 base removed from V and 3 bases from J, the gap between germline ends came to 9 bases. The CDR3 has 14 residues. CDR1 is MGHDK, CDR2 SYGVNS, per germline. CDR3 sequence (DNA): TGTGCCAGCAGTGAATTTCCCAGGGACTATGGCTACACCTTC. Translation: CASSEFPRDYGYTF.

The V call is TRBV27, the J call TRBJ1-2, with D maybe TRBD1 (6 bases). Germline V gene data show CDR1 as MNHEY and CDR2 as SMNVEV (reference sequence). Trimming took off 5 bases at V and 8 bases at J, with 21 bases between the two ends. There are 15 residues in the CDR3. CDR3 loop: CASSPQMGGAGGYTF. The CDR3 bases are TGTGCCAGCAGTCCCCAGATGGGGGGGGCCGGGGGCTACACCTTC.

The J gene is TRBJ2-2, the V gene TRBV7-2; 7 bases are a match to TRBD2. The CDR3 sequence is 17 residues long. V gave up 1 base and J gave up 6 bases; unmatched junction bases: 11. Per germline, CDR1 SGHTA and CDR2 FQGNSA. In DNA, the CDR3 is TGTGCCAGCAGCTTAGGGGGGACGGGGGGACGCGCCGGGGAGCTGTTTTTT. This gives the protein CASSLGGTGGRAGELFF.

The chain has TRBV6-1 and TRBJ1-1; 9 nucleotides agree with TRBD1. The CDR3 has 17 residues. In germline, CDR1 is MNHNS, CDR2 SASEGT. With V trimmed by 4 bases and J by 0 bases, 9 bases remained unmatched. The CDR3 DNA reads TGTGCCAGCAGTGCCGGGACAGGGAACTCTCTGAACACTGAAGCTTTCTTT. Translating it yields CASSAGTGNSLNTEAFF.

This chain joins TRBV14 and TRBJ1-2; D not certain. Trimming shortened V by 0 bases and J by 4 bases, and 12 bases separated the two germline ends. Germline assignment: CDR1 SGHDN and CDR2 FVKESK. The CDR3 spans 15 residues. As DNA, the CDR3 is TGTGCCAGCAGCCAAGATTCAGGCAGTCTCTATGGCTACACCTTC. It yields the protein CASSQDSGSLYGYTF. The full variable domain, completed using reference TRBV14 and TRBJ1-2, is EAGVTQFPSHSVIEKGQTVTLRCDPISGHDNLYWYRRVMGKEIKFLLHFVKESKQDESGMPNNRFLAERTGGTYSTLKVQPAELEDSGVYFCASSQDSGSLYGYTFGSGTRLTVV.

The rearrangement joins TRBV10-2 to TRBJ1-2, with D maybe TRBD1 (5 bases). Germline V gene sequence: CDR1 WSHSY, CDR2 SAAADI. The CDR3 spans 14 residues. V was clipped by 0 bases and J by 4 bases, with 9 bases between them. CDR3 region: CASSESGGGYGYTF. In nucleotides, the CDR3 is TGCGCCAGCAGTGAGTCGGGGGGAGGCTATGGCTACACCTTC.

The genes are TRBV29-1 and TRBJ1-1; 9 positions match TRBD1. Looked up from germline, CDR1 is SQVTM and CDR2 is ANQGSEA. V lost 6 bases and J lost 4; bases outside the gene matches: 6. The CDR3 covers 13 residues. CDR3 DNA sequence: TGCAGCGTCTCTACAGGGGGCTTCACTGAAGCTTTCTTT. It codes for CSVSTGGFTEAFF.

This rearrangement joins TRBV5-1 to TRBJ1-6; no definite D call. This CDR3 is built from 15 residues. Trimming took 4 bases from V and 9 from J, leaving 17 bases between them. The germline V gene encodes CDR1 SGHRS and CDR2 YFSETQ. CDR3 loop: CASSLSRANSSPLHF. The CDR3 nucleotides read TGCGCCAGCAGCCTTAGTCGCGCAAATAGTTCACCCCTCCACTTT.

V is TRBV18 and J is TRBJ1-6; D is undetermined. The CDR3 consists of 15 residues. V lost 5 bases, J lost 4 bases, and 12 bases lay in between. Germline V CDR1 and CDR2: KGHSH, LQKENI. The CDR3 sequence is CASSGQTDYNSPLHF. CDR3 nucleotide sequence: TGTGCCAGCTCAGGCCAAACAGATTATAATTCACCCCTCCACTTT.

The chain couples TRBV30 to TRBJ1-2; possibly TRBD1 for D (6 bases). V was pared by 3 bases and J by 3 bases, with 14 bases between. Germline V lookup: CDR1 GTSNPN, CDR2 SVGIG (reference sequence). The CDR3 has 14 amino acids. The CDR3 loop reads CAWRTGFGDYGYTF. The CDR3, as DNA: TGTGCCTGGAGAACAGGGTTTGGAGACTATGGCTACACCTTC.

This chain links TRBV28 with TRBJ2-7; 8 bases fit TRBD2. The germline V gene encodes CDR1 MDHEN and CDR2 SYDVKM. V lost 6 bases, J lost 9 bases, and 7 bases stayed unmatched. CDR3 length: 12 residues. CDR3 in DNA: TGTGCCAGCAGGCCCACGCTAGCGGGGCAGTACTTC. Translated: CASRPTLAGQYF. Full variable domain (outside the CDR3, taken from reference TRBV28 and TRBJ2-7): DVKVTQSSRYLVKRTGEKVFLECVQDMDHENMFWYRQDPGLGLRLIYFSYDVKMKEKGDIPEGYSVSREKKERFSLILESASTNQTSMYLCASRPTLAGQYFGPGTRLTVT.

The CDR3 loop reads CASSPQGQGGGYTF. The CDR3 DNA reads as TGTGCCAGCAGCCCCCAAGGGCAGGGTGGTGGCTACACCTTC. V and J are TRBV7-3 and TRBJ1-2; maybe TRBD1 (5 bases). Trimming shortened V by 5 bases and J by 7 bases, and 17 bases separated the two germline ends. CDR3 length: 14 amino acids. The germline CDR1 and CDR2 sequences are SGHTA and FQGTGA.

This chain links TRBV7-9 with TRBJ2-3, with TRBD1 matching over 9 bases. The CDR3 spans 17 residues. Germline-derived CDR1 and CDR2 are SEHNR and FQNEAQ (reference sequence). J gave up 3 bases and V 5 bases, and 12 bases lay outside the gene matches. CDR3 nucleotide sequence: TGTGCCAGCAGCCAATCGGGACAGGGCCCCCGGACAGATACGCAGTATTTT. It codes for CASSQSGQGPRTDTQYF.

Here the CDR3 DNA reads TGCGCCAGCAGCCCTAGCGGGATCACCGGGGAGCTGTTTTTT. Its translation: CASSPSGITGELFF. J is TRBJ2-2 and V is TRBV5-1; the match to TRBD2 covers 9 bases. Trimming at V came to 4 bases and at J to 4 bases, leaving 2 bases not matched to a gene. CDR3 length: 14 amino acids. Per germline, CDR1 SGHRS and CDR2 YFSETQ.

The rearrangement links TRBV20-1 to TRBJ1-5; D is ambiguous. Trimming stripped 3 bases from V and 3 bases from J, with 12 bases between. The CDR3 has 14 residues. CDR1 is DFQATT, CDR2 SNEGSKA, per germline (reference sequence). The CDR3 protein is CSASSIRFNQPQHF. For the CDR3, the DNA is TGCAGTGCTAGTTCGATCAGGTTCAATCAGCCCCAGCATTTT.

The chain joins TRBV28 to TRBJ2-3; D might be TRBD2 (6 bases). The CDR3 covers 13 residues. With 6 bases removed from V and 5 bases from J, the gap between germline ends came to 12 bases. Germline loops: CDR1 MDHEN, CDR2 SYDVKM. The chain's CDR3 is CASRHPSVDTQYF. The CDR3 coding sequence is TGTGCCAGCAGACATCCTAGCGTAGATACGCAGTATTTT.

V usage is TRBV2 and J usage is TRBJ1-3; TRBD1 might be the D (5 bases). This CDR3 comprises 14 residues. V lost 5 bases, J lost 4 bases, and 12 bases lay in between. Germline values: CDR1 SNHLY, CDR2 FYNNEI. CDR3 residues: CASSIDSRGNTIYF. In DNA, the CDR3 is TGTGCCAGCAGTATAGACAGCCGCGGAAACACCATATATTTT.

This clone was seen only once. The chain links TRBV28 to TRBJ1-2; no clear D gene. The ends were cut back, 6 bases at V and 7 bases at J, with 12 bases in the middle. The CDR3 is 12 residues long. Per the germline V gene, CDR1 is MDHEN and CDR2 is SYDVKM. CDR3 region: CASSSTAAGYTF. For the CDR3, the DNA is TGTGCCAGCAGCTCAACTGCGGCTGGCTACACCTTC.

The chain carries TRBV19 and TRBJ1-5; 12 bases fit TRBD1. CDR1 and CDR2 from the germline V gene are LNHDA and SQIVND (reference sequence). The J segment lost 4 bases and the V segment lost 7 bases, leaving 8 bases of the junction unmatched. CDR3 length: 16 amino acids. CDR3 amino acids: CASKGTGGGMNQPQHF. The DNA for the CDR3 is TGTGCCAGTAAGGGGACAGGGGGCGGAATGAATCAGCCCCAGCATTTT.

J is TRBJ1-2 and V is TRBV29-1, with unresolved D. CDR1 SQVTM and CDR2 ANQGSEA come from the germline V gene. The germline V and J ends were trimmed by 3 bases and 6 bases, with 8 bases remaining between them. The length of the CDR3 is 11 residues. The CDR3 DNA follows: TGCAGCGTTGAGTCCGGAGATGGCTACACCTTC. Encoded protein: CSVESGDGYTF.

Only one count was recorded for this clone. For the CDR3, the DNA is TGTGCCAGCAGCTTAAACGGTGGGCCACGGGAGACCCAGTACTTC. This sequence encodes CASSLNGGPRETQYF. This chain connects TRBV7-3 to TRBJ2-5, with D unclear. Per the germline V gene, CDR1 is SGHTA and CDR2 is FQGTGA. Trimming took 1 base from V and 5 from J, leaving 14 bases between them. The CDR3 spans 15 residues.

The CDR3 nucleotides are TGTGCCAGCAGCCCGGGACAGTTGAACACTGAAGCTTTCTTT. Encoded protein: CASSPGQLNTEAFF. The rearrangement joins TRBV7-9 to TRBJ1-1; TRBD1 agrees at 7 bases. The germline CDR1 and CDR2 sequences are SEHNR and FQNEAQ (reference sequence). Trimming at V came to 5 bases and at J to 0 bases, leaving 3 bases not matched to a gene. The CDR3 spans 14 residues.

This clone was counted a few times. This rearrangement joins TRBV6-6 to TRBJ2-1; 8 nucleotides match TRBD2. The CDR3 contains 14 residues. Trimming cost V 7 bases and J 5 bases; bases outside gene matches: 7. Germline loops: CDR1 MNHNY, CDR2 SVGAGI (reference sequence). CDR3 sequence (DNA): TGTGCCAGCACAGCGGGAGTTCGGGACAATGAGCAGTTCTTC. This gives the protein CASTAGVRDNEQFF.

The chain employs TRBV25-1 and TRBJ2-3; TRBD2 is a possible D gene (5 bases). V lost 1 base and J 8 bases, leaving 13 bases between the germline ends. This CDR3 region has 14 residues. Germline V gives CDR1 MGHDK, CDR2 SYGVNS. CDR3 nucleotide sequence: TGTGCCAGCAGTGAATCCGTCCCTGCGGGTACGCAGTATTTT. Protein: CASSESVPAGTQYF.

This sequence joins TRBV11-3 and TRBJ2-1, with D possibly TRBD2 on 6 matching bases. The CDR3 contains 12 residues. V was cut by 3 bases and J by 9 bases, with 9 bases left in between. Germline-derived CDR1 and CDR2 are SGHNT and YENEEA. The CDR3 nucleotides are TGTGCCAGCAGCTTGGAGGGAGGTGAGCAGTTCTTC. Protein sequence: CASSLEGGEQFF.

The J gene is TRBJ2-1, the V gene TRBV28, with D tentatively TRBD1 (5 bases). This CDR3 has 13 residues. CDR1 is MDHEN, CDR2 SYDVKM, per germline. V lost 7 bases to trimming and J lost 6 bases, with 13 bases between them. The chain's CDR3 is CASTGQLSNEQFF. The DNA for the CDR3 is TGTGCCAGCACTGGACAACTTTCCAATGAGCAGTTCTTC.

In its sample, this clone was seen once. This chain links TRBV19 with TRBJ2-5; TRBD1 agrees at 8 bases. V was clipped by 10 bases and J by 6 bases; unmatched bases: 10. CDR3 length: 13 amino acids. Germline-derived CDR1 and CDR2 are LNHDA and SQIVND (reference sequence). CDR3 in DNA: TGTGCCACCTCTGACAGGGGAGTTCAGACCCAGTACTTC. Residues: CATSDRGVQTQYF.

The chain is built from TRBV12-5 and TRBJ1-4, with a possible D match to TRBD1 (6 bases). The CDR3 has 15 amino acids. V was cut by 6 bases and J by 4 bases, with 15 bases left in between. Per the germline V gene, CDR1 is LGHNT and CDR2 is FRNRAP. The CDR3 here is CASGRPTGFNEKLFF. The CDR3 nucleotides read TGTGCTAGTGGCCGCCCGACAGGATTTAATGAAAAACTGTTTTTT.